This T cell receptor beta chain was found in a study of T cells after posttransplantation cyclophosphamide. V was cut by 6 bases and J by 3 bases, with 15 bases left in between. The CDR3 totals 15 residues. Germline V lookup: CDR1 KGHSH, CDR2 LQKENI. Assay used: immunoSEQ multiplex PCR; TCRdb lists only in-frame clones, some missing. The profile shows some 66,000 clones, around 95% of them singletons. This sequence originates from a woman in her 30s in good health and a related stem cell transplant donor. Input material: PBMCs. The rearrangement uses TRBV18 and TRBJ1-3; D is perhaps TRBD1 (6 bases). The chain's CDR3 is CASSPTGLSGNTIYF. Written as DNA, the CDR3 is TGTGCCAGCTCGCCTACAGGGTTAAGTGGAAACACCATATATTTT.